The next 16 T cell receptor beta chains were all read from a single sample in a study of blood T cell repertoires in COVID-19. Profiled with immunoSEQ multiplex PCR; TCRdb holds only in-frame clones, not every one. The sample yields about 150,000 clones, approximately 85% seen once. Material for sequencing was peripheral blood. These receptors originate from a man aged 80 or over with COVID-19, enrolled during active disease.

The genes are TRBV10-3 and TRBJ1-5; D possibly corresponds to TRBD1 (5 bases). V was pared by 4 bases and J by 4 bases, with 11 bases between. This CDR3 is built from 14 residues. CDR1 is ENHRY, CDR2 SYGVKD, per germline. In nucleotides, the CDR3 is TGTGCCATCAGTGGCAGACAGACTAATCAGCCCCAGCATTTT. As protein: CAISGRQTNQPQHF.

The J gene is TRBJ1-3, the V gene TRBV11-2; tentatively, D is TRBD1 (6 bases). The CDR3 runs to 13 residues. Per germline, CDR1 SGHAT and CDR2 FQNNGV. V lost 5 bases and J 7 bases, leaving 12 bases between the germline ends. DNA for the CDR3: TGTGCCAGCAGCCCAGGACAGCTCAACACCATATATTTT. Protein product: CASSPGQLNTIYF.

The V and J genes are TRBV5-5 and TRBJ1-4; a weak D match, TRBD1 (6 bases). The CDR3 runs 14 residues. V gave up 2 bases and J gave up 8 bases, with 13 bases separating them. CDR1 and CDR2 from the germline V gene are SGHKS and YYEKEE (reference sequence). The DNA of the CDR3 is TGTGCCAGCAGCTTAGGGGGAATCAACGAAAAACTGTTTTTT. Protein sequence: CASSLGGINEKLFF.

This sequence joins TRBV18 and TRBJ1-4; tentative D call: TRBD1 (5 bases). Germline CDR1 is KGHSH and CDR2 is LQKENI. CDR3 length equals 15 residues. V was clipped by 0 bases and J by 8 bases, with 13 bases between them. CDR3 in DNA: TGTGCCAGCTCACCACCGTCCGGGACTGAGGAAAAACTGTTTTTT. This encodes CASSPPSGTEEKLFF. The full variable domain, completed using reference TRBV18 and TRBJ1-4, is NAGVMQNPRHLVRRRGQEARLRCSPMKGHSHVYWYRQLPEEGLKFMVYLQKENIIDESGMPKERFSAEFPKEGPSILRIQQVVRGDSAAYFCASSPPSGTEEKLFFGSGTQLSVL.

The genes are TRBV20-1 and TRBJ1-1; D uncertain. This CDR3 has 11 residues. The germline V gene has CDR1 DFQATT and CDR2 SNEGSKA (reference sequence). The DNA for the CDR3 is TGCAGGGTGGTCGGAGGCACTGAAGCTTTCTTT. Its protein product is CRVVGGTEAFF.

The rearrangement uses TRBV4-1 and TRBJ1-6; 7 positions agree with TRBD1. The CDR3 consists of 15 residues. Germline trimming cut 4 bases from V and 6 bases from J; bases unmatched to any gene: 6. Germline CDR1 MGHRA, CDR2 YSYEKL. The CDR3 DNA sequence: TGCGCCAGCAGCCGGCTCGGGACAGTTAATTCACCCCTCCACTTT. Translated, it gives CASSRLGTVNSPLHF.

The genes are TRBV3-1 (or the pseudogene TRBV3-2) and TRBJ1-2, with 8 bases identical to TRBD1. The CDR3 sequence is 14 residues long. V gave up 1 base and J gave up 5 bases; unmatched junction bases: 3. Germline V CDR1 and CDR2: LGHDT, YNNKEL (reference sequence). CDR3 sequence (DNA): TGTGCCAGCAGCCAAGTAGGACAGGGTTATGGCTACACCTTC. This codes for CASSQVGQGYGYTF.

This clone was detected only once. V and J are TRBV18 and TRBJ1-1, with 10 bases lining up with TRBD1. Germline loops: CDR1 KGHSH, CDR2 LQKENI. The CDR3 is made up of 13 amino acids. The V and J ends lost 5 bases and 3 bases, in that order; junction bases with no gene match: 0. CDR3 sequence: CASSGQGDTEAFF. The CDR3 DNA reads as TGTGCCAGCTCAGGACAGGGGGACACTGAAGCTTTCTTT.

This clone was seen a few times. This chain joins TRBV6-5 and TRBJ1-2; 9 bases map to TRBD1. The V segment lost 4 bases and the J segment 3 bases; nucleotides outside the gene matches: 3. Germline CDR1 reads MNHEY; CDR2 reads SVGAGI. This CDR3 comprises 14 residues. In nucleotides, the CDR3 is TGTGCCAGCAGTTCGCGGACAGGGGACTATGGCTACACCTTC. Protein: CASSSRTGDYGYTF.

The CDR3 here is CASRRVEEEKLFF. DNA for the CDR3: TGTGCCAGCCGTCGGGTTGAGGAAGAAAAACTGTTTTTT. The chain recombines TRBV11-2 with TRBJ1-4, with D hard to call. The V end was cut by 8 bases, the J end by 8 bases, with 15 bases between. Germline CDR1 is SGHAT and CDR2 is FQNNGV. This CDR3 is 13 amino acids long.

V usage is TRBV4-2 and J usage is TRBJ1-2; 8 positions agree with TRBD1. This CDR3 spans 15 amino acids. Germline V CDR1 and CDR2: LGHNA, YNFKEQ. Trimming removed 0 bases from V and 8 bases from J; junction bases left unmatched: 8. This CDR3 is CASSQEPQGAGGYTF. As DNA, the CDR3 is TGTGCCAGCAGCCAAGAACCCCAGGGGGCAGGAGGCTACACCTTC.

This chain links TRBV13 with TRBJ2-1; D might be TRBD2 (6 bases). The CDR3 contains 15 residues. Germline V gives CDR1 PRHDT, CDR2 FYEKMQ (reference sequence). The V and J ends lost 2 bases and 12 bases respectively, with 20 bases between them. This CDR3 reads CASSLLQEPRDLQFF. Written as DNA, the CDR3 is TGTGCCAGCAGCTTACTCCAAGAACCCCGGGACTTGCAGTTCTTC. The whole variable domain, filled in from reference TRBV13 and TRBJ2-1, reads AAGVIQSPRHLIKEKRETATLKCYPIPRHDTVYWYQQGPGQDPQFLISFYEKMQSDKGSIPDRFSAQQFSDYHSELNMSSLELGDSALYFCASSLLQEPRDLQFFGPGTRLTVL.

The CDR3 nucleotides read TGTGCCAGCAGCTTGGGGGCGGATGGAGATGTTTTCTTT. It encodes CASSLGADGDVFF. The chain carries TRBV7-8 and TRBJ1-1; maybe TRBD1 (6 bases). V lost 3 bases, J lost 13 bases, and 18 bases lay in between. The CDR3 contains 13 residues. The germline gives CDR1 SGHVS, CDR2 FQNEAQ.

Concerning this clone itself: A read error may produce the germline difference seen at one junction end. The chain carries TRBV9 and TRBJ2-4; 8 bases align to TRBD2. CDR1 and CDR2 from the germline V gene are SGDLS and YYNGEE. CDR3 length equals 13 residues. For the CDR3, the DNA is TGTGCCAGCAGCGTAGCGGTAGCGGGGTCTCTGAACTTC. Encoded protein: CASSVAVAGSLNF.

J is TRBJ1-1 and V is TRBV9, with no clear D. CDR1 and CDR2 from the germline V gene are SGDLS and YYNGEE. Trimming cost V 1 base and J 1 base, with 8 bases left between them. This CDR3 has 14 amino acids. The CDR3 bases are TGTGCCAGCAGCGTATCCGGGGAGAACACTGAAGCTTTCTTT. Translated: CASSVSGENTEAFF.

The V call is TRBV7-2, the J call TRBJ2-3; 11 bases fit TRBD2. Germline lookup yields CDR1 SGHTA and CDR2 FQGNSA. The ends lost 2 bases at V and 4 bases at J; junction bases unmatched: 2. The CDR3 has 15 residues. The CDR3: CASSLLAGGADTQYF. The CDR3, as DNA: TGTGCCAGCAGCTTACTAGCGGGGGGAGCAGATACGCAGTATTTT.